This TCR beta chain is from a study of T cell changes during pregnancy in multiple sclerosis. Profiling relied on immunoSEQ multiplex PCR, and the TCRdb table lists in-frame clones only, not all of them. The data show 55,000 to 70,000 clones, with about nine tenths seen just once and around 2.1% held by the top ten. Looked up from germline, CDR1 is MDHEN and CDR2 is SYDVKM. The CDR3 consists of 16 residues. V lost 7 bases, J lost 0 bases, and 16 bases lay in between. The input for sequencing was peripheral blood, taken in the first trimester of pregnancy. The sequence came from a female donor in good health, enrolled as a control in a pregnancy study. The rearrangement links TRBV28 to TRBJ1-3, with D perhaps TRBD1 (5 bases). The CDR3 sequence is CASISAGAGSGNTIYF. CDR3 coding DNA: TGTGCCAGCATTTCGGCTGGGGCCGGCTCTGGAAACACCATATATTTT.